The text below deals with one TCR beta chain. The junction and the germline gene differ at one end; a read error may be behind it. CDR1 and CDR2 (germline): MNHEY, SVGAGI. The length of the CDR3 is 16 residues. This record comes from a study of blood T cell repertoires in COVID-19. In the study overall: PBMCs, B-cell-depleted T cells, or T cells provided the cDNA or gDNA that made up the material.

Cohorts were assigned according to the clinical history that participants reported. Methods used by the authors: How many nucleated cells were present was estimated from reference gene primer amplification. Generated by immunoSEQ multiplex PCR, the TCRdb table keeps only in-frame clones and is missing some. V and J calls and clone size are copied from that table; D and trimming were computed from the DNA. Of roughly 250,000 clones in the sample, 88% were seen once. The gene calls are TRBV6-5 and TRBJ2-7; TRBD2 is a possible D gene (6 bases). Sequencing input: PBMCs or T cells enriched from blood (not recorded which). The sequence came from a middle-aged woman with acute COVID-19. DNA of the CDR3: TGTGCCAACAGTTACTCGAGGCGGGACCTCACCGTCAAGCAGTACTTC. Its translation is CANSYSRRDLTVKQYF.